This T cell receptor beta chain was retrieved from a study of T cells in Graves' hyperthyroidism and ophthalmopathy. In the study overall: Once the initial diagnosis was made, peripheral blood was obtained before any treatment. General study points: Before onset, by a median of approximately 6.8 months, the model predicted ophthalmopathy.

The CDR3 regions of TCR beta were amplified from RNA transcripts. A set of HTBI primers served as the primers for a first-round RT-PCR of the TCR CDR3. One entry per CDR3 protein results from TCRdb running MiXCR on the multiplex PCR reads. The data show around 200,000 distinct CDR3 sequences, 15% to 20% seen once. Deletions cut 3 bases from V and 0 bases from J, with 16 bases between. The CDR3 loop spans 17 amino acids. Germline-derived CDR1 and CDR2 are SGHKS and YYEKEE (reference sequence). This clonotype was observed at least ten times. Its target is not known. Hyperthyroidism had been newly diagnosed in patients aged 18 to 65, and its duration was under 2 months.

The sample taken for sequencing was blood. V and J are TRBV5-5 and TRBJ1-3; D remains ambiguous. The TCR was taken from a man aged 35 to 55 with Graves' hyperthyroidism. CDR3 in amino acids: CASSSPWGGISGNTIYF. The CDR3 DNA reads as TGTGCCAGCAGCTCGCCATGGGGAGGTATCTCTGGAAACACCATATATTTT.